This TCR beta chain emerged from a study of cytomegalovirus exposure and HLA in healthy donors. This clone has more than one count but fewer than ten. The antigen is not known. The study's findings and limits: TCR beta sequences numbering 16,951 were associated with HLA alleles at 0.05 false discovery rate in a later analysis.

60 Vbeta and 13 Jbeta primers were used in PCR. Only in-frame clones appear in the TCRdb table, and some are missing; sequencing was by immunoSEQ multiplex PCR. This sample carries around 150,000 clones, about three fifths of them seen once, and the ten largest clones take 3%. Germline V lookup: CDR1 SGHTA, CDR2 FQGNSA. CDR3 length: 14 amino acids. V shed 1 base and J shed 0 bases, with 7 bases lying between them. The specimen sequenced was PBMCs. This chain connects TRBV7-2 to TRBJ2-7, with D possibly TRBD2 on 5 matching bases. This clonotype was sampled from a woman aged 30 to 39 in good health and CMV-seropositive. In DNA form, the CDR3 reads TGTGCCAGCAGCTTAGTCCGGGGCTCCTACGAGCAGTACTTC. Encoded protein: CASSLVRGSYEQYF.